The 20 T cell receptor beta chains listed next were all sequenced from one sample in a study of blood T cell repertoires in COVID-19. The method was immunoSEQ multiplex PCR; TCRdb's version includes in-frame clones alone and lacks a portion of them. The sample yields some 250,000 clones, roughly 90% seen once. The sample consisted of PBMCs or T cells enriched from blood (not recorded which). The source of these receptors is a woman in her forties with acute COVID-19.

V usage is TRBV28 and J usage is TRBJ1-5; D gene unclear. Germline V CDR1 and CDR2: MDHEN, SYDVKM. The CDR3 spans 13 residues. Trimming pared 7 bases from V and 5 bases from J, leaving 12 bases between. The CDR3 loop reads CASIKERDQPQHF. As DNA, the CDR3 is TGTGCCAGCATCAAGGAGAGGGATCAGCCCCAGCATTTT.

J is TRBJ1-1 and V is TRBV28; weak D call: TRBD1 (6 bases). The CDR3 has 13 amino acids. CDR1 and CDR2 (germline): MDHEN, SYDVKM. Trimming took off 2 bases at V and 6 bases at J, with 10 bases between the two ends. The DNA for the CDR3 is TGTGCCAGCAGTTTAACCAACAGGGCTGAAGCTTTCTTT. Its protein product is CASSLTNRAEAFF.

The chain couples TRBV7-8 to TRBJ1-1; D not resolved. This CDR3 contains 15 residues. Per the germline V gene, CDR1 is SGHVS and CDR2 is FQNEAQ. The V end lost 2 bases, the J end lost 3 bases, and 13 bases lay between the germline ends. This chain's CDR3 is CASSLRRAGDTEAFF. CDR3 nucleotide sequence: TGTGCCAGCAGCTTAAGGCGGGCCGGGGACACTGAAGCTTTCTTT.

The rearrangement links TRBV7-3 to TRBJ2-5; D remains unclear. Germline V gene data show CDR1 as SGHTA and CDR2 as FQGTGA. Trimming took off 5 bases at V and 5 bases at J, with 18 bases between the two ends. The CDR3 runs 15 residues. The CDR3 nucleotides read TGTGCCAGCAGCCCTGGTAGTATTCGCCCGGAGACCCAGTACTTC. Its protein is CASSPGSIRPETQYF.

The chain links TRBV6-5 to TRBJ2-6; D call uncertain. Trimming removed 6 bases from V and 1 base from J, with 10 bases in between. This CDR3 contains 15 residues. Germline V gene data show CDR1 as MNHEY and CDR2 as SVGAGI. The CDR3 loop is CASRALNSGANVLTF. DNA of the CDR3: TGTGCCAGCAGGGCATTGAATTCTGGGGCCAACGTCCTGACTTTC.

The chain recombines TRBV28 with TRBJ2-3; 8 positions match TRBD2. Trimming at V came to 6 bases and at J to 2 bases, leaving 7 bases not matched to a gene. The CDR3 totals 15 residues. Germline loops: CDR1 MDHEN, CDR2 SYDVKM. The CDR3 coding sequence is TGTGCCAGCAGAATAACAGGACTAGCCACAGATACGCAGTATTTT. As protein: CASRITGLATDTQYF.

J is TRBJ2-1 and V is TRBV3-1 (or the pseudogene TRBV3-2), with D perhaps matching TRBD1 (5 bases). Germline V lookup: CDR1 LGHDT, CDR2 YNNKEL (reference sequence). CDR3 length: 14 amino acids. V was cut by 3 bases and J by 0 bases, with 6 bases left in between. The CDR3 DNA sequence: TGTGCCAGCAGCCATAGGGGCTCCTACAATGAGCAGTTCTTC. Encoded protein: CASSHRGSYNEQFF.

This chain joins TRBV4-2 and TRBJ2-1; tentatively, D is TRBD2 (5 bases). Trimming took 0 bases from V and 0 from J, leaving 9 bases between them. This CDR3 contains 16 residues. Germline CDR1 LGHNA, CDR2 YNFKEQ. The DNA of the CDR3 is TGTGCCAGCAGCCAAGAGGCTAGCCGCTCCTACAATGAGCAGTTCTTC. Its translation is CASSQEASRSYNEQFF.

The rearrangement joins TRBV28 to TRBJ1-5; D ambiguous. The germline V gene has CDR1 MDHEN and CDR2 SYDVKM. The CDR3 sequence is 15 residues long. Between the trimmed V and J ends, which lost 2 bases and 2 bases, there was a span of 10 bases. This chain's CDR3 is CASSLTDNRNQPQHF. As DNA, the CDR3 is TGTGCCAGCAGTTTAACCGACAACCGCAATCAGCCCCAGCATTTT. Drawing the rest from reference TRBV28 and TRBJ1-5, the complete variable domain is DVKVTQSSRYLVKRTGEKVFLECVQDMDHENMFWYRQDPGLGLRLIYFSYDVKMKEKGDIPEGYSVSREKKERFSLILESASTNQTSMYLCASSLTDNRNQPQHFGDGTRLSIL.

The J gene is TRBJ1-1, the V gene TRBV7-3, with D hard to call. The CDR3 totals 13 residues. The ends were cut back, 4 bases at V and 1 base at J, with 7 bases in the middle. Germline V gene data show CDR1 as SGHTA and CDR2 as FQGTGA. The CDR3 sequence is CASSSQQNTEAFF. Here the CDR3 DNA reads TGTGCCAGCAGCTCCCAACAGAACACTGAAGCTTTCTTT.

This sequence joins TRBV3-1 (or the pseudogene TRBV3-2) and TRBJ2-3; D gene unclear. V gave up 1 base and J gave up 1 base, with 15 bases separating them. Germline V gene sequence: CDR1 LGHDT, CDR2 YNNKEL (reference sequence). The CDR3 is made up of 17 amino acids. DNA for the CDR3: TGTGCCAGCAGCCAAGTACGTCCAGCGAACCGCACAGATACGCAGTATTTT. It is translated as CASSQVRPANRTDTQYF.

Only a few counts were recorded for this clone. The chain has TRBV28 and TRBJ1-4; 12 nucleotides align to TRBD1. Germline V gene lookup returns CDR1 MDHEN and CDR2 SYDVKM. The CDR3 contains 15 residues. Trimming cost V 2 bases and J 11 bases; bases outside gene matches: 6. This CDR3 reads CASSLEGTGGGKLFF. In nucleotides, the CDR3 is TGTGCCAGCAGTTTAGAAGGGACAGGGGGCGGCAAACTGTTTTTT.

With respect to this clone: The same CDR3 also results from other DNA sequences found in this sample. CDR3: CAWSVLAGTDTQYF. CDR3 sequence (DNA): TGTGCCTGGAGTGTACTAGCGGGCACAGATACGCAGTATTTT. The V gene is TRBV30, the J gene TRBJ2-3; TRBD2 aligns across 8 bases. J was trimmed by 1 base and V by 0 bases; bases with no gene match: 0. Germline V gives CDR1 GTSNPN, CDR2 SVGIG (reference sequence). The CDR3 sequence is 14 residues long.

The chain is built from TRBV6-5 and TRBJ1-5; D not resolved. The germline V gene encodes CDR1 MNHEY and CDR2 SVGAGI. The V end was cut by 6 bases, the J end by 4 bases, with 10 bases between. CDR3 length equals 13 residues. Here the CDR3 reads CASRVRSNQPQHF. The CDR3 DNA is TGTGCCAGCAGGGTCAGGTCTAATCAGCCCCAGCATTTT.

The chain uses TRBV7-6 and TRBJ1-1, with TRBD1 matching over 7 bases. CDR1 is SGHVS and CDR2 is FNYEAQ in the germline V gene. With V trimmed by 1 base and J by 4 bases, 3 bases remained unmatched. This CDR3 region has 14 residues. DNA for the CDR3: TGTGCCAGCAGCTTAGAGACAGGGAGCACTGAAGCTTTCTTT. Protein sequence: CASSLETGSTEAFF.

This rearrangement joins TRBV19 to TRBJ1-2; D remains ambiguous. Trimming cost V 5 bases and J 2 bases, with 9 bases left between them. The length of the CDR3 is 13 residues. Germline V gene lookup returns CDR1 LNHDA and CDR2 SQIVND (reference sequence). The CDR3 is CASSWGANYGYTF. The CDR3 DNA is TGTGCCAGTAGTTGGGGAGCCAACTATGGCTACACCTTC.

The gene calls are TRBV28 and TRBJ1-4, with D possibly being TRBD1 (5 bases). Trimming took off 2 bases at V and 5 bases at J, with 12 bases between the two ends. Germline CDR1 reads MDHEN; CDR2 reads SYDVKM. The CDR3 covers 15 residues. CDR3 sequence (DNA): TGTGCCAGCAGTTTAGGAGGGGTTGGGAATGAAAAACTGTTTTTT. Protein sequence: CASSLGGVGNEKLFF.

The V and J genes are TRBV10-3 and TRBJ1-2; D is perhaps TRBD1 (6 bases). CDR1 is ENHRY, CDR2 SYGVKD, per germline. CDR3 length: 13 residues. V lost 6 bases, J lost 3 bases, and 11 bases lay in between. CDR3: CAIRPPGDYGYTF. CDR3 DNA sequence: TGTGCCATCAGGCCTCCAGGGGACTATGGCTACACCTTC.

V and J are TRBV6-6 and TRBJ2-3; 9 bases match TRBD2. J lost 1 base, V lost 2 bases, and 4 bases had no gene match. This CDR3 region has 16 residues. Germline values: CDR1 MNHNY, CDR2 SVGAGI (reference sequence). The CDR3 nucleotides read TGTGCCAGCAGTTACGGAGCGGGGGGAGGCACAGATACGCAGTATTTT. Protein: CASSYGAGGGTDTQYF.

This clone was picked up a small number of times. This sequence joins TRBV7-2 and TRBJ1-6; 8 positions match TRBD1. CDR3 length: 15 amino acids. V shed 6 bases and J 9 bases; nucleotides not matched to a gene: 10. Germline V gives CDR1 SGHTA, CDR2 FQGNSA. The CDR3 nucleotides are TGTGCCAGCAGGGCCGGGACAGGATTGAGTTCACCCCTCCACTTT. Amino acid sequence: CASRAGTGLSSPLHF.